This record covers a single TCR beta chain. The entry originates in a study of blood T cell repertoires in COVID-19. Libraries were prepared by immunoSEQ multiplex PCR; TCRdb keeps only in-frame clonotypes and omits some of them. The sample contains some 430,000 clones, 90% of which appear only once. Allocation to cohorts depended on clinical history reported by the participants. CDR3 length: 15 amino acids. The trim removed 2 bases at V and 6 bases at J, leaving 5 bases unmatched. The V gene's germline CDR1 is SGHNT and CDR2 YYREEE (reference sequence). The specimen sequenced was PBMCs or T cells enriched from blood (not recorded which). The V gene is TRBV5-4, the J gene TRBJ2-7; 13 nucleotides match TRBD2. This sequence originates from a man aged 18 to 35 who had recovered from COVID-19. In DNA form, the CDR3 reads TGTGCCAGCAGCTTTGGACTAGCGGGAGAACGCGAGCAGTACTTC. Amino acid sequence: CASSFGLAGEREQYF.